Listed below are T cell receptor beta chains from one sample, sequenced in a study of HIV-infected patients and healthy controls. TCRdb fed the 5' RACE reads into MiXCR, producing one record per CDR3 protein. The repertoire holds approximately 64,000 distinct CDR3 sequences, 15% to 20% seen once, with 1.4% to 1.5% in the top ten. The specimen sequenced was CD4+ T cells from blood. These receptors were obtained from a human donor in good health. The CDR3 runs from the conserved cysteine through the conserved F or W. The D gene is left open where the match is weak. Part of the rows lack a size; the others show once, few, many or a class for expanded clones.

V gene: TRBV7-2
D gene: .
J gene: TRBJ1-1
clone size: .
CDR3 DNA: TGTGCCAGCAGCTTATGGGCCGATAACACTGAAGCTTTCTTT
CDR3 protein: CASSLWADNTEAFF

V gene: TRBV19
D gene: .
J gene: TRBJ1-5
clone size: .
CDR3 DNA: TGTGCCAGTAGTATCTGGTCTGGCGTATCCTACAATCAGCCCCAGCATTTT
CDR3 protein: CASSIWSGVSYNQPQHF

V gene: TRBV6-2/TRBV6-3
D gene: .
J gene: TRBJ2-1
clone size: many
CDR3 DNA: TGTGCCACCACCGAGATGGGGGAGCAGTTCTTC
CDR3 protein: CATTEMGEQFF

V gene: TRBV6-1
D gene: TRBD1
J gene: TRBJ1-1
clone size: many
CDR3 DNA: TGTGCCAGCAGTGCCTACGGGACAGGGGGCACTGAAGCTTTCTTT
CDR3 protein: CASSAYGTGGTEAFF

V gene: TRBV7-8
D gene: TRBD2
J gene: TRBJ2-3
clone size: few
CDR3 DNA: TGTGCCAGCAGCTCCTCTAGCGGGGGGGCGACAGATACGCAGTATTTT
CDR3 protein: CASSSSSGGATDTQYF

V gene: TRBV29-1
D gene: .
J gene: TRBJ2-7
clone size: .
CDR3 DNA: TGCGTTGGGACCGCGACCTACGAGCAGTACTTC
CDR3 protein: CVGTATYEQYF

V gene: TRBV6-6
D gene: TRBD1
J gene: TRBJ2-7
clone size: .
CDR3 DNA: TGTGCCAGCAGCCCCCGGGGGACAGGGCGGGAGCAGTACTTC
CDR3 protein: CASSPRGTGREQYF

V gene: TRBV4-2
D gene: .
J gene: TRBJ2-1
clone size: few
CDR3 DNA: TGTGCCAGCAGCCCCGATTCCAACAATGAGCAGTTCTTC
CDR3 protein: CASSPDSNNEQFF

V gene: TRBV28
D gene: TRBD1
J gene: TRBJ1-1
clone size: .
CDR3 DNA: TGTGCCAGCAGTTTACCGACAGGGTTGAACACTGAAGCTTTCTTT
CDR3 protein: CASSLPTGLNTEAFF

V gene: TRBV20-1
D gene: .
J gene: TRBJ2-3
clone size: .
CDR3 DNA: TGCAGTGCTAGACCCAACTTACGATCTAGCACAGATACGCAGTATTTT
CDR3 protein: CSARPNLRSSTDTQYF

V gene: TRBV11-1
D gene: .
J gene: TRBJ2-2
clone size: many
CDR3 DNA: TGTGCCAGCAGCTGGGACTCTCGTCCTCCCGGGGAGCTGTTTTTT
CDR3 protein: CASSWDSRPPGELFF

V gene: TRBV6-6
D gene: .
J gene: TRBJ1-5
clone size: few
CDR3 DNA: TGTGCCAGCGACTCGGGGGGTGCGTATAGCAATCAGCCCCAGCATTTT
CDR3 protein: CASDSGGAYSNQPQHF

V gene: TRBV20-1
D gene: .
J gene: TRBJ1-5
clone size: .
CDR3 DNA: TGCAGTGCCCAATTTCAGCAGAGCAATCAGCCCCAGCATTTT
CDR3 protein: CSAQFQQSNQPQHF

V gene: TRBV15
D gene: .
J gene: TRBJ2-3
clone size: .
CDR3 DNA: TGTGCCACCTGGCGACCGCCGGGCCACGCGGGAAGCACAGATACGCAGTATTTT
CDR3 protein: CATWRPPGHAGSTDTQYF

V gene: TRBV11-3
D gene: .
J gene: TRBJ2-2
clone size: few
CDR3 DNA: TGTGCCAGCAGCCCCAACTCTGGGGGAGGGAACACCGGGGAGCTGTTTTTT
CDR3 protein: CASSPNSGGGNTGELFF

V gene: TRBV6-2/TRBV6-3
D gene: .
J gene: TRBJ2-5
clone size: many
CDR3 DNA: TGTGCCAGCAGCGTATATCGGCCCTCCCAAGAGACCCAGTACTTC
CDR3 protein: CASSVYRPSQETQYF

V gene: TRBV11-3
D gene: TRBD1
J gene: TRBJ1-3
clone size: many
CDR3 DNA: TGTGCCAGCAGCTTAGATGGGGGACAGCGCTCTGGAAACACCATATATTTT
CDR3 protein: CASSLDGGQRSGNTIYF

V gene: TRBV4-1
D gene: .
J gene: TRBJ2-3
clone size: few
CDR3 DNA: TGCGCCAGCAGCCCGACGACCCAGGGAGATACGCAGTATTTT
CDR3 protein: CASSPTTQGDTQYF

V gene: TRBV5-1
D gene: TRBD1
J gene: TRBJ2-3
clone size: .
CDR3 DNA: TGCGCCAGCAGCGTGACAGGGCCTCCAGCAGATACGCAGTATTTT
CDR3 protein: CASSVTGPPADTQYF

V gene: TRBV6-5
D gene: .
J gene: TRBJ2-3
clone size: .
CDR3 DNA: TGTGCCAGCAGTTACTCTGCGTCGAATACGCAGTATTTT
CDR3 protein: CASSYSASNTQYF

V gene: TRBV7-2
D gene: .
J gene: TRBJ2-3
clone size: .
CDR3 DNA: TGTGCCAGCAGCTCCTTCACAGATACGCAGTATTTT
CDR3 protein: CASSSFTDTQYF

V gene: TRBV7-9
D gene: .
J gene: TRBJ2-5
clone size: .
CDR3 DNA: TGTGCCAGCAGCTTAGGTTCGGGGTGGAAAGAGACCCAGTACTTC
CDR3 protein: CASSLGSGWKETQYF

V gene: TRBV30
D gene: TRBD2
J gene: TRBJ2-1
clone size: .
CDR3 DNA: TGTGCCTGGAGTGTAATGCGGGGGTGGAATGAGCAGTTCTTC
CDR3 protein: CAWSVMRGWNEQFF

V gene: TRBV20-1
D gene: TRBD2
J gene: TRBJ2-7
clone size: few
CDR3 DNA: TGCAGTGCTCCATCGGGACTAGGAGACTACGAGCAGTACTTC
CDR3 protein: CSAPSGLGDYEQYF

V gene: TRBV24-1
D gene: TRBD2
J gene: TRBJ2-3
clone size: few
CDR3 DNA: TGTGCCACCAGTGATTTGCAGACTAGCGGGACGAAACGCACAGATACGCAGTATTTT
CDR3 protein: CATSDLQTSGTKRTDTQYF

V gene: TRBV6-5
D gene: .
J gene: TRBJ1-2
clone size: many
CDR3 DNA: TGTGCCAGCAGTTATTCCGGGACCTTTAACTATGGCTACACCTTC
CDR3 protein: CASSYSGTFNYGYTF

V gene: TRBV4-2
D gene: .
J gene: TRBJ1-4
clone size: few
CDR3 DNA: TGTGCCAGCAGCCATAACAGGGAAGGGGCAACTAATGAAAAACTGTTTTTT
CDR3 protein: CASSHNREGATNEKLFF

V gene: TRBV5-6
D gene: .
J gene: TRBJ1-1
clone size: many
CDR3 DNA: TGTGCCAGCAGCTTGAGAGGGTACGGTGAAGCTTTCTTT
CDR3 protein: CASSLRGYGEAFF

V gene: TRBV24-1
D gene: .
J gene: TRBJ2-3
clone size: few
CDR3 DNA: TGTGCCACCAGTGATTTCACAGAAAGCACAGATACGCAGTATTTT
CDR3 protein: CATSDFTESTDTQYF

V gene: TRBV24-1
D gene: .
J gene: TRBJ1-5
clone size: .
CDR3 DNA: TGTGCCACCAGTGATCAGAAGGGGGGTGATCAGCCCCAGCATTTT
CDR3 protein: CATSDQKGGDQPQHF

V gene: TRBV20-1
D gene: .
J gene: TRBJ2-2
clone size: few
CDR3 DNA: TGCAGTGCTCCAGACGGACGCGGTGCCGGGGAGCTGTTTTTT
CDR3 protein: CSAPDGRGAGELFF

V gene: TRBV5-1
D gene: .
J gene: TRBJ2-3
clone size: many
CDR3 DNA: TGCGCCAGCAGCTTGGGGGACTCCCCTAACACAGATACGCAGTATTTT
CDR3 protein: CASSLGDSPNTDTQYF

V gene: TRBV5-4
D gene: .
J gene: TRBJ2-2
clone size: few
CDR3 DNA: TGTGCCAGCAGCTTGGTTCCTTCCGGGGAGCTGTTTTTT
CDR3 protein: CASSLVPSGELFF

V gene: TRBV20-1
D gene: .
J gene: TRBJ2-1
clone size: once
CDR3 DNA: TGCAGTGCTAGAGTTTGGGGGAAGGGTGCGGATGAGCAGTTCTTC
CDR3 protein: CSARVWGKGADEQFF

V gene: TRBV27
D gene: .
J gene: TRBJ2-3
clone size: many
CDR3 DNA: TGTGCCAGCAGTCCCTTACCTAGCACAGATACGCAGTATTTT
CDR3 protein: CASSPLPSTDTQYF

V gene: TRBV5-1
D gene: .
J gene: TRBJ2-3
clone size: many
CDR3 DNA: TGCGCCAGCAGCTTGAAACTTTCCACAGATACGCAGTATTTT
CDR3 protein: CASSLKLSTDTQYF

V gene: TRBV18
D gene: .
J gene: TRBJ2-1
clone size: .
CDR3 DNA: TGTGCCAGCTCACCGAGACAGGAAAGAAGCTCCTACAATGAGCAGTTCTTC
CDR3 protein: CASSPRQERSSYNEQFF

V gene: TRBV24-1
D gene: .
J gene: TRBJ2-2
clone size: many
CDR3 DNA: TGTGCCACCAGTGACTTCTCAGGGGCACCGAACACCGGGGAGCTGTTTTTT
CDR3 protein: CATSDFSGAPNTGELFF

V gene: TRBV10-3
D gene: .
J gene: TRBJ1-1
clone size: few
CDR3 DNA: TGTGCCACTTGGGAAGACAGGAACACTGAAGCTTTCTTT
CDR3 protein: CATWEDRNTEAFF

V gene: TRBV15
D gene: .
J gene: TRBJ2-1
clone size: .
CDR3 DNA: TGTGCCACCAGCAGCTGGTCTAGCGCCGGTGAGCAGTTCTTC
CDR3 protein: CATSSWSSAGEQFF

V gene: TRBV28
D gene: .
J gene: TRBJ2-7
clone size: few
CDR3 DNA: TGTGCCAGCAGTCCCCCGGGTCAAGGCGAGCAGTACTTC
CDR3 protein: CASSPPGQGEQYF

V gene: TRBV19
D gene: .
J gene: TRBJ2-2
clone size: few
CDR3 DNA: TGTGCCAGTAGTATAGATGGGGGAAACACCGGGGAGCTGTTTTTT
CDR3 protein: CASSIDGGNTGELFF

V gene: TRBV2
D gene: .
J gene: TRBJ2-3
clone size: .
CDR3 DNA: TGTGCCAGCAGGCGGGAAGATACGCAGTATTTT
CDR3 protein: CASRREDTQYF

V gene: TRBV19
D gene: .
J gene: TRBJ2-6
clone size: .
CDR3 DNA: TGTGCCAGTAGTCAAACTGGGGCCAACGTCCTGACTTTC
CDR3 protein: CASSQTGANVLTF

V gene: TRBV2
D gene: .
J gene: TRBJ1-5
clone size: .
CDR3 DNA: TGTGCCAGCAGTGAACTCTCTGGTAGGAATCAGCCCCAGCATTTT
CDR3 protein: CASSELSGRNQPQHF

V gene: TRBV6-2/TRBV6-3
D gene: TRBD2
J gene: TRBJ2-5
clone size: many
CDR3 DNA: TGTGCCAGCAGTAAAGGGACTAGCGGCCAAGAGACCCAGTACTTC
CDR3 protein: CASSKGTSGQETQYF

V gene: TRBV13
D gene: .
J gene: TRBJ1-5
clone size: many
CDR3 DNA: TGTGCCAGCAGCTTCAGAACCGATAGCAATCAGCCCCAGCATTTT
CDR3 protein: CASSFRTDSNQPQHF

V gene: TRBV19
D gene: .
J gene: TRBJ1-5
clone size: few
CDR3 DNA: TGTGCCAGTAGTAGGTCGCTGGGAAATAGCAATCAGCCCCAGCATTTT
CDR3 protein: CASSRSLGNSNQPQHF

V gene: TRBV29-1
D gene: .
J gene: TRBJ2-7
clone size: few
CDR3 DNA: TGCAGCATCTCCAGCGGGCCTTTCTACGAGCAGTACTTC
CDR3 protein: CSISSGPFYEQYF

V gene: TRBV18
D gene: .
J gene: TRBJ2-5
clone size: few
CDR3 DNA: TGTGCCAGCTCACCGTCTAGGACAGCCCAAGAGACCCAGTACTTC
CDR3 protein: CASSPSRTAQETQYF

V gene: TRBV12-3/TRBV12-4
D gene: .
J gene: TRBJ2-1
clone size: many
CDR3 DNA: TGTGCCAGCAGTTCGCTGGGCGGGGTGGTCTACAATGAGCAGTTCTTC
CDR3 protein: CASSSLGGVVYNEQFF

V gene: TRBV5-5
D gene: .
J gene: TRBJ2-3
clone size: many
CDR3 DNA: TGTGCCAGCAGCCTAGAACCTAGCACAGATACGCAGTATTTT
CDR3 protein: CASSLEPSTDTQYF

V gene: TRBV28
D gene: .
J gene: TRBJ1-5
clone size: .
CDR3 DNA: TGTGCCAGCAGTTTATGGGGCTCCGTTCTTAATCAGCCCCAGCATTTT
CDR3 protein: CASSLWGSVLNQPQHF

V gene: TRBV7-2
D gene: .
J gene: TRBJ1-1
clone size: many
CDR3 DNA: TGTGCCAGCAGCTTAGCAAGAGGACAGCGGGGCGGGACTGAAGCTTTCTTT
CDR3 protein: CASSLARGQRGGTEAFF

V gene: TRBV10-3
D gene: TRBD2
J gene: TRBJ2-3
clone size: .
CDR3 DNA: TGTGCCATCAGTGATGGGACTAGCGGGAGTTTGCCCACAGATACGCAGTATTTT
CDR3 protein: CAISDGTSGSLPTDTQYF

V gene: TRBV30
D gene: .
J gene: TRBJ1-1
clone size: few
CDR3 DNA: TGTGCCTGGAGGAACAACAGGGAGAACACTGAAGCTTTCTTT
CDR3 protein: CAWRNNRENTEAFF

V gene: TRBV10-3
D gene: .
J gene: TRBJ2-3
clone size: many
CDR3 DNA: TGTGCCATCGGGGCAGATCGAGCAGATACGCAGTATTTT
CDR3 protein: CAIGADRADTQYF

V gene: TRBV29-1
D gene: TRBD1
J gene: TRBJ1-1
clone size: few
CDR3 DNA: TGCAGCGTCCCCTCGGGACAGGGGACTGAAGCTTTCTTT
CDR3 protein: CSVPSGQGTEAFF

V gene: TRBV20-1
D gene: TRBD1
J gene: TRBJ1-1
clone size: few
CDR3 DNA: TGCAGTGCCGGACAGGGAAATATGAACACTGAAGCTTTCTTT
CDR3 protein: CSAGQGNMNTEAFF

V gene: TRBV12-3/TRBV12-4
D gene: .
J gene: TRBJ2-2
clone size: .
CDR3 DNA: TGTGCCAGCAGGCCCCCCTTACCCCCAGGGGCCGGGGAGCTGTTTTTT
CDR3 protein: CASRPPLPPGAGELFF